This T cell receptor (beta chain) was documented in a study of cytomegalovirus exposure and HLA in healthy donors. A multiplex PCR was run with 60 Vbeta primers and 13 Jbeta primers. The protocol was immunoSEQ multiplex PCR, while the TCRdb copy is restricted to in-frame clones and leaves out a portion. Of fewer than 110,000 clones detected, about 80% appear once; the ten largest clones hold 4.1%. The CDR3 covers 21 residues. The sequenced sample was PBMCs. This TCR was recovered from a man in his forties in good health and CMV-seronegative. V and J are TRBV21-1 and TRBJ2-2; the table gives TRBD1 as D, unverified against the DNA. TRBV21-1 is termed a pseudogene. CDR3 nucleotide sequence: TGTGCCAGCAGCAAAGCGGGCAACCGGGACAGGTACCCCCCGAGCACCGGGGAGCTGTTTTTT. It translates to CASSKAGNRDRYPPSTGELFF.